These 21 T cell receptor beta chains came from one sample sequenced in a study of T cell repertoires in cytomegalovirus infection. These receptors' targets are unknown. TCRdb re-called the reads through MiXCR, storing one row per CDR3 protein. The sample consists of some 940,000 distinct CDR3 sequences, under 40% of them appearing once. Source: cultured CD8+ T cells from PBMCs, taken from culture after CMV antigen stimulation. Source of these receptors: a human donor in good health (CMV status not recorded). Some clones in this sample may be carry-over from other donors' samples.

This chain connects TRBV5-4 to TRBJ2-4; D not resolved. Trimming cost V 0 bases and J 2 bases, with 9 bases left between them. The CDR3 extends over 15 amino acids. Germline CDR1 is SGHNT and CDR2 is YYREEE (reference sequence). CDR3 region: CASSLGSATKNIQYF. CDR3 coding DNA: TGTGCCAGCAGCTTGGGGTCGGCTACCAAAAACATTCAGTACTTC.

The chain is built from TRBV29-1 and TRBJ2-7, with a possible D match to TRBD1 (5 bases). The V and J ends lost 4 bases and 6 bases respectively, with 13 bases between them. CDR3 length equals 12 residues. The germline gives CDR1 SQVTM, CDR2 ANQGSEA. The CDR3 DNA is TGCAGCGTTGCTGTTGGGGCCGGCGAGCAGTACGTC. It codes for CSVAVGAGEQYV.

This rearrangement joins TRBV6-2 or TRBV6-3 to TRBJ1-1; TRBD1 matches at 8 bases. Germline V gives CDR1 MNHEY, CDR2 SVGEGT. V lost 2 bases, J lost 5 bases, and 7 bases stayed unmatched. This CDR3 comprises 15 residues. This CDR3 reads CASSYPRDRQTEAFF. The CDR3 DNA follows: TGTGCCAGCAGTTACCCGCGGGACAGGCAGACTGAAGCTTTCTTT.

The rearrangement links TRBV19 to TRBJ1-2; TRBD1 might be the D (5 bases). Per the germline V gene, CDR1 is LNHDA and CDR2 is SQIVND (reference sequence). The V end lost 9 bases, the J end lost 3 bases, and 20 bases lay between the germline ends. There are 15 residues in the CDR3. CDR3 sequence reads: CASHPTVQPYYGYTF. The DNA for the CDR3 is TGTGCCAGCCACCCGACAGTTCAGCCTTACTATGGCTACACCTTC.

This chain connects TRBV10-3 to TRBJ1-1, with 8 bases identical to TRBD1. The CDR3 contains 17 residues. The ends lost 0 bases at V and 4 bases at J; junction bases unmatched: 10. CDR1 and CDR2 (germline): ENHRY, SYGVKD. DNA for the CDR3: TGTGCCATCAGTGAGTCGCAGGGGGCCCAGAGGGGCACTGAAGCTTTCTTT. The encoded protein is CAISESQGAQRGTEAFF.

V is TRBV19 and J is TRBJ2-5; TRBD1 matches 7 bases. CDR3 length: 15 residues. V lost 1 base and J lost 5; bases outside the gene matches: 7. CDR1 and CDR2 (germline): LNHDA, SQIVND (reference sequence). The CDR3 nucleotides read TGTGCCAGTAGTATAGGCGGCAGGGGGACCGAGACCCAGTACTTC. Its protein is CASSIGGRGTETQYF.

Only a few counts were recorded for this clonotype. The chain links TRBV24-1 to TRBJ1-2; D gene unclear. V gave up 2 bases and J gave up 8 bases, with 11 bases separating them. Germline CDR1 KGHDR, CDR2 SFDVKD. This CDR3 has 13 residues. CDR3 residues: CATSDSSTGGYTF. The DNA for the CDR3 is TGTGCCACCAGTGATTCTTCTACCGGGGGCTACACCTTC.

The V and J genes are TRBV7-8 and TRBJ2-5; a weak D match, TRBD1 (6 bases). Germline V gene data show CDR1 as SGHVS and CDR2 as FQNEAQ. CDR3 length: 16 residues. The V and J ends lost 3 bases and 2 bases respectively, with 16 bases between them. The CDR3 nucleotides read TGTGCCAGCAGCTTCTTTTTCGGGACAAATCAAGAGACCCAGTACTTC. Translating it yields CASSFFFGTNQETQYF.

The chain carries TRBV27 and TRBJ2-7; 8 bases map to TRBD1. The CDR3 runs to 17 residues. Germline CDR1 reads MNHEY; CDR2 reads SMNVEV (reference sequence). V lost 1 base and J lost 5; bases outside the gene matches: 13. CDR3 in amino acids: CASSLFWSETGEHEQYF. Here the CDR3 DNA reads TGTGCCAGCAGTTTATTCTGGTCCGAGACAGGGGAACACGAGCAGTACTTC.

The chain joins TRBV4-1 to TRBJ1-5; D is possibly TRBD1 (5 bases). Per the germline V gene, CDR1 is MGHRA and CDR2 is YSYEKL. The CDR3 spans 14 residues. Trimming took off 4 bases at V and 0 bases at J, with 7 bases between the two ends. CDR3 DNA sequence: TGCGCCAGCAGCCGGGGGATTAGCAATCAGCCCCAGCATTTT. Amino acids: CASSRGISNQPQHF.

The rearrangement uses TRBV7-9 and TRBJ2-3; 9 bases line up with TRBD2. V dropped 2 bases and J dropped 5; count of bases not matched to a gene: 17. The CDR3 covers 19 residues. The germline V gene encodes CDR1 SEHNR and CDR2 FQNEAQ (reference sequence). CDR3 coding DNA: TGTGCCAGCAGCTTACTGGGGCGGATAGCGGGGGATCAGGGAGATACGCAGTATTTT. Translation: CASSLLGRIAGDQGDTQYF.

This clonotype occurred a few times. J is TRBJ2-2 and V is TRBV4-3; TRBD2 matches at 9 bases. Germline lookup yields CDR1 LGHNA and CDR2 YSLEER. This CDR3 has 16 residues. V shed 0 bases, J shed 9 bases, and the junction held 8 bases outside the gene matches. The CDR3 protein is CASSQEGGLAFRELFF. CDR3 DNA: TGCGCCAGCAGCCAAGAGGGGGGACTAGCTTTCCGGGAGCTGTTTTTT.

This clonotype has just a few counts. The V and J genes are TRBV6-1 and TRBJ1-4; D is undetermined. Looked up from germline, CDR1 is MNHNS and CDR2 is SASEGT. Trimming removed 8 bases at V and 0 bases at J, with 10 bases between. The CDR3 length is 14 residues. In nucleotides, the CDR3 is TGTGCCAGCGGGCCGCGGGCAACTAATGAAAAACTGTTTTTT. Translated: CASGPRATNEKLFF.

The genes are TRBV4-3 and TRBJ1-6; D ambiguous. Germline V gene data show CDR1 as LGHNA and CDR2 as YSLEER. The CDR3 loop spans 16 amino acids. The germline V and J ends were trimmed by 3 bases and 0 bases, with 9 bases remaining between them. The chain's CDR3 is CASSQARSSYNSPLHF. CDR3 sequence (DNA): TGCGCCAGCAGCCAGGCCAGGAGCTCCTATAATTCACCCCTCCACTTT.

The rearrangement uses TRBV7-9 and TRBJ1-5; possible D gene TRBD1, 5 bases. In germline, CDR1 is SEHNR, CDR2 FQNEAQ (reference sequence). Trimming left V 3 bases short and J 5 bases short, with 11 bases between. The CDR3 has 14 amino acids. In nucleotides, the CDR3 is TGTGCCAGCAGCTTCGGAGGGGTGGATCAGCCCCAGCATTTT. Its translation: CASSFGGVDQPQHF.

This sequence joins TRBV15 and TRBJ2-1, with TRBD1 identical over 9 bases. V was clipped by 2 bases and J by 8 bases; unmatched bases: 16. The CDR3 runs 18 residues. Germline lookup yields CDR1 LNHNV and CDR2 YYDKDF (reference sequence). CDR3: CATSRTADGTGNLHEQFF. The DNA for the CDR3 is TGTGCCACCAGCAGAACGGCAGATGGGACAGGGAATCTCCATGAGCAGTTCTTC.

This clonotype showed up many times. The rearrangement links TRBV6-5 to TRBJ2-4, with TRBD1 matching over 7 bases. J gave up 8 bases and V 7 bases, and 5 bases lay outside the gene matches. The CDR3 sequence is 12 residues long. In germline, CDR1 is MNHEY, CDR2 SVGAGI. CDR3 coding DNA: TGTGCCAGCACAGACAGGGACGACATTCAGTACTTC. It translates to CASTDRDDIQYF.

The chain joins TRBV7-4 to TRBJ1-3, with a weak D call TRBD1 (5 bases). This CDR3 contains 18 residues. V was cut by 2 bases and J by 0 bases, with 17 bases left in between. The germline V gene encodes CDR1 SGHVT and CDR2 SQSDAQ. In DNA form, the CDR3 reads TGTGCCAGCAGCTTACCCCCGAGGGGCCTATTCTCTGGAAACACCATATATTTT. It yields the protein CASSLPPRGLFSGNTIYF. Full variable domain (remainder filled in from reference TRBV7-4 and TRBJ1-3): GAGVSQSPRYKVAKRGRDVALRCDSISGHVTLYWYRQTLGQGSEVLTYSQSDAQRDKSGRPSGRFSAERPERSVSTLKIQRTEQGDSAVYLCASSLPPRGLFSGNTIYFGEGSWLTVV.

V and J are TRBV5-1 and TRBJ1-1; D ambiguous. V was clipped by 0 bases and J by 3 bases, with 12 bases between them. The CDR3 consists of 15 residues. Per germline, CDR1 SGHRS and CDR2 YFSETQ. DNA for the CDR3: TGCGCCAGCAGCTTGGAGGGTCTGTTCGACACTGAAGCTTTCTTT. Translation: CASSLEGLFDTEAFF.

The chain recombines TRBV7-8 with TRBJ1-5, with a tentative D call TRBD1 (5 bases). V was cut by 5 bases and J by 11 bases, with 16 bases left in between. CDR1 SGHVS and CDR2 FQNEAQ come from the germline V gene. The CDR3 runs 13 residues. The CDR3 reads CASSPRDRWSQHF. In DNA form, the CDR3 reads TGTGCCAGCAGCCCTCGAGACAGATGGTCCCAGCATTTT.

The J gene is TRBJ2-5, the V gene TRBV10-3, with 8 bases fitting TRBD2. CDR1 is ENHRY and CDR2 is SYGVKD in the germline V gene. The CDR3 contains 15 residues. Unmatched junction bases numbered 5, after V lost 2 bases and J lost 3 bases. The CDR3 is CAISEPIGREETQYF. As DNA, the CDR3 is TGTGCCATCAGTGAGCCGATCGGGAGGGAAGAGACCCAGTACTTC.